This TCR beta chain was identified during a study of CD8 T cells in ankylosing spondylitis. Study outcomes and limitations: Researchers reportedly found disease-linked clones significantly enriched in matched ankylosing spondylitis synovial fluid. Typical of ankylosing spondylitis blood, it appeared, was a TCR beta motif of 7 or 8 highly homologous variants.

Molecular-barcoded quantitative 5'-RACE produced these TCR beta libraries. Each CDR3 protein is one row after TCRdb ran MiXCR on the 5' RACE reads. Among about 130,000 distinct CDR3 sequences listed, 9.3% were seen once. The CDR3 extends over 14 amino acids. V dropped 1 base and J dropped 2; count of bases not matched to a gene: 3. Germline CDR1 is DFQATT and CDR2 is SNEGSKA (reference sequence). This clonotype came up many times. Its antigen is not identified. This clonotype was sampled from a male donor with ankylosing spondylitis or in good health (not recorded which). Specimen: blood, either unsorted or a sorted T cell fraction (not recorded which). The V gene is TRBV20-1, the J gene TRBJ2-7; 9 bases fit TRBD2. In DNA form, the CDR3 reads TGCAGTGCTAGAGGTCTAGCGGGACCCTACGAGCAGTACTTC. Translated: CSARGLAGPYEQYF.